This T cell receptor (beta chain) emerged from a study of T cell changes during pregnancy in multiple sclerosis. Sequenced by immunoSEQ multiplex PCR; TCRdb stores in-frame clones only, minus some. Found here are tens of thousands of clones, over 85% of them singletons; the top ten hold about 0.6%. CDR3 length: 15 amino acids. Germline CDR1 reads SGDLS; CDR2 reads YYNGEE. The V end lost 2 bases, the J end lost 0 bases, and 12 bases lay between the germline ends. The TCR originated in a female donor with multiple sclerosis, enrolled in a pregnancy study. The material sequenced was CD4+ T cells from peripheral blood mononuclear cells, taken before pregnancy. V and J are TRBV9 and TRBJ2-7; the D gene is possibly TRBD2 (6 bases). The CDR3 is CASSVGTDSSYEQYF. DNA of the CDR3: TGTGCCAGCAGCGTTGGGACTGATAGCTCCTACGAGCAGTACTTC.